This TCR beta chain was sequenced for a study of glioma-infiltrating T cells after dendritic cell vaccination. On the study more broadly: Patients had newly diagnosed or recurrent glioblastoma and received dendritic cell vaccines.

Of note for this clone: Its antigen is not identified.

Study results and limitations: Few patients contributed both blood and tumor specimens.

Time point: after dendritic cell vaccination, including at tumor progression/relapse. Blood PBMC samples: pre-vaccination, two weeks post third vaccination, and at tumor progression. This CDR3 is built from 15 residues. Trimming removed 2 bases from V and 1 base from J, with 14 bases in between. Germline V gives CDR1 GTSNPN, CDR2 SVGIG (reference sequence). Here immunoSEQ multiplex PCR was the method, and the copy in TCRdb shows in-frame clones only, minus some. The sample includes tens of thousands of clones, 75% to 90% of them seen just once. This sequence joins TRBV30 and TRBJ2-5, with D possibly matching TRBD2 (6 bases). The sequence came from a human donor with glioblastoma. The material sequenced was blood, taken after dendritic cell vaccination. CDR3 protein: CAWSSLGGAQETQYF. CDR3 sequence (DNA): TGTGCCTGGAGTAGCTTGGGGGGAGCCCAAGAGACCCAGTACTTC. Filled out from reference TRBV30 and TRBJ2-5, the complete variable domain reads SQTIHQWPATLVQPVGSPLSLECTVEGTSNPNLYWYRQAAGRGLQLLFYSVGIGQISSEVPQNLSASRPQDRQFILSSKKLLLSDSGFYLCAWSSLGGAQETQYFGPGTRLLVL.